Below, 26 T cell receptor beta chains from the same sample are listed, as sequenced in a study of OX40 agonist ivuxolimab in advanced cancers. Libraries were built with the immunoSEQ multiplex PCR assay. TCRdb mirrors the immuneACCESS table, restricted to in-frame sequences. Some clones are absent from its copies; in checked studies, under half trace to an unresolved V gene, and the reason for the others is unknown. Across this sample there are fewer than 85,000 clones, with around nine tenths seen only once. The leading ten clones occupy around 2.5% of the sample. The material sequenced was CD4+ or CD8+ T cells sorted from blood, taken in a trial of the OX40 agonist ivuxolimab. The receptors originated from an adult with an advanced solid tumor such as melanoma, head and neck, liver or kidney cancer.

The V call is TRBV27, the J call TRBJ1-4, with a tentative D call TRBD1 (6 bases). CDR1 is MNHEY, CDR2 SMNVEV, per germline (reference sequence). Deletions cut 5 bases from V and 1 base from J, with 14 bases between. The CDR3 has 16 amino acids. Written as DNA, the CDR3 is TGTGCCAGCAGTATTGACAGGAGGGTAACTAATGAAAAACTGTTTTTT. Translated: CASSIDRRVTNEKLFF.

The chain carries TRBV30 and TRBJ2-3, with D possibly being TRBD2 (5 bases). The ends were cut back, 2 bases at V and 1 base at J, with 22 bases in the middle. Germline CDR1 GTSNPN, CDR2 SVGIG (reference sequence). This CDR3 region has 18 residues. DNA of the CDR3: TGTGCCTGGAGTAAGGGTAGGCTAGCCCTGAAGGGCACAGATACGCAGTATTTT. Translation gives CAWSKGRLALKGTDTQYF.

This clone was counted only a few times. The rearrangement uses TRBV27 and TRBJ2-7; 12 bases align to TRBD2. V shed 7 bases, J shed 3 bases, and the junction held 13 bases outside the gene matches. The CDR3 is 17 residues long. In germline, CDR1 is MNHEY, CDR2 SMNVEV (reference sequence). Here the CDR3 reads CASTQFGLAGFGYEQYF. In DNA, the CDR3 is TGTGCCAGCACCCAATTCGGACTAGCGGGATTTGGCTACGAGCAGTACTTC.

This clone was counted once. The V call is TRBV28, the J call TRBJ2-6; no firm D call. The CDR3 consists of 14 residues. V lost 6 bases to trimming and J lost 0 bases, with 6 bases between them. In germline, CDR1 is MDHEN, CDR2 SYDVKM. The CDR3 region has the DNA TGTGCCAGCAGCCTGTCCTCTGGGGCCAACGTCCTGACTTTC. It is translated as CASSLSSGANVLTF.

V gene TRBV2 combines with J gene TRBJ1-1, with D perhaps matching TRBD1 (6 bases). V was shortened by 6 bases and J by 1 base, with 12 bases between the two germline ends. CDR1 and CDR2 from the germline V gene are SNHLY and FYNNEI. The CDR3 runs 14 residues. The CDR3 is CASRTGTQNTEAFF. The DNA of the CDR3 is TGTGCCAGCAGGACCGGGACACAGAACACTGAAGCTTTCTTT.

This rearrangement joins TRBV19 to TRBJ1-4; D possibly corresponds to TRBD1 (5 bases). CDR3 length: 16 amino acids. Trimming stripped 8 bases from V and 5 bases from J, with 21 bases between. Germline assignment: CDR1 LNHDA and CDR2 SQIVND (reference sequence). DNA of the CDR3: TGTGCCAGTTCCGGGGGGACCGGGGCAGCAAATGAAAAACTGTTTTTT. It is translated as CASSGGTGAANEKLFF.

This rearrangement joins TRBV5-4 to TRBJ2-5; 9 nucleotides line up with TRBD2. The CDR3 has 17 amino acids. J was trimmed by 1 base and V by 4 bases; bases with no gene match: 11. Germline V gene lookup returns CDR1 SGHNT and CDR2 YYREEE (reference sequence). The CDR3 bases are TGTGCCAGCAGCCCCGGGCTTGCGGGGGGGCCCCAAGAGACCCAGTACTTC. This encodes CASSPGLAGGPQETQYF.

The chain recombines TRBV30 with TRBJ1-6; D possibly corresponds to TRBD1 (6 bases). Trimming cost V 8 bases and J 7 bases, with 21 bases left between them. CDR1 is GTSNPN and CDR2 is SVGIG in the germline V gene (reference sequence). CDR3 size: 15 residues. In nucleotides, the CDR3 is TGTGCCCGCCGCGGCCAGAGGGGGGTAAATTCACCCCTCCACTTT. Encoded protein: CARRGQRGVNSPLHF.

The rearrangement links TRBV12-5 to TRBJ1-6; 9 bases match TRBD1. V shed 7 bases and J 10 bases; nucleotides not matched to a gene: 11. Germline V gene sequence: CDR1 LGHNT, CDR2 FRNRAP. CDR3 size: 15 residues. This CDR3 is CASVSSGQGISPLHF. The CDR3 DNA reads TGTGCTAGTGTCTCTAGCGGACAGGGGATATCACCCCTCCACTTT.

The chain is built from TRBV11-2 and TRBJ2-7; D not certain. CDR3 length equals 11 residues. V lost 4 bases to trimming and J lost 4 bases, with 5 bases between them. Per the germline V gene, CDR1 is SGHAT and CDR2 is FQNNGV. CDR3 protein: CASSSYYEQYF. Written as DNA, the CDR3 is TGTGCCAGCAGCTCCTATTACGAGCAGTACTTC.

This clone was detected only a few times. CDR3 sequence (DNA): TGTGCCAGCAGGGGTCGGGGCCCACGCTTCAATGAGCAGTTCTTC. Translation gives CASRGRGPRFNEQFF. V is TRBV28 and J is TRBJ2-1, with D possibly being TRBD1 or TRBD2 (5 bases each). Per germline, CDR1 MDHEN and CDR2 SYDVKM. The V and J ends lost 6 bases and 6 bases respectively, with 18 bases between them. The CDR3 totals 15 residues.

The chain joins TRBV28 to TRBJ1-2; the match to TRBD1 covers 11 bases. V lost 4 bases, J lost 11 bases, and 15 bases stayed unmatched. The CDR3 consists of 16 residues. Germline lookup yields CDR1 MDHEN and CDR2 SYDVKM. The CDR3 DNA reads TGTGCCAGCAGTTCCACCCAACGGACAGGGGGCTTGGAGTACACCTTC. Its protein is CASSSTQRTGGLEYTF.

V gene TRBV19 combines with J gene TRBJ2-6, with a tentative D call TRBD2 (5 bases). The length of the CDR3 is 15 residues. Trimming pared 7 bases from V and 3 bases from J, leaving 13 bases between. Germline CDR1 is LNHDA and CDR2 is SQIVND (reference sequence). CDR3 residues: CASTLPGIGANVLTF. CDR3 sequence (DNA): TGTGCCAGTACCCTCCCGGGGATTGGGGCCAACGTCCTGACTTTC.

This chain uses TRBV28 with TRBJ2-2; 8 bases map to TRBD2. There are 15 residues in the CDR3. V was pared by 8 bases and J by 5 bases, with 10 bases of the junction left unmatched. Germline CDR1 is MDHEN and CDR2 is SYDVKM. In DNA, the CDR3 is TGTGCCAGCCGGGAGGGGGGGCGCGGGACCGGGGAGCTGTTTTTT. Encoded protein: CASREGGRGTGELFF.

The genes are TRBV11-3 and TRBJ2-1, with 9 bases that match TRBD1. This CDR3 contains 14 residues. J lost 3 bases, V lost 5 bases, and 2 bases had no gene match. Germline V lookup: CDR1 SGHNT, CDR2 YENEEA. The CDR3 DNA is TGTGCCAGCAGCCGACAGGGGGACTACAATGAGCAGTTCTTC. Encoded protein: CASSRQGDYNEQFF.

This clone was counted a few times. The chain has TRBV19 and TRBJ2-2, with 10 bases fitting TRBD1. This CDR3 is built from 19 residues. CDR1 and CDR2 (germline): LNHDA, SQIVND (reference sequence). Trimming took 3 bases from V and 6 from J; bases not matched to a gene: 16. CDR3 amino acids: CASSIRPAPGQGISGELFF. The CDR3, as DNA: TGTGCCAGTAGTATCCGCCCAGCTCCGGGACAGGGGATATCCGGGGAGCTGTTTTTT.

As DNA, the CDR3 is TGCAGCGCAAACTCTGGGTATGGCTACACCTTC. It specifies CSANSGYGYTF. The rearrangement uses TRBV29-1 and TRBJ1-2; no clear D. V dropped 7 bases and J dropped 5 bases, with 11 bases sitting between them. Germline CDR1 reads SQVTM; CDR2 reads ANQGSEA. The CDR3 is 11 amino acids.

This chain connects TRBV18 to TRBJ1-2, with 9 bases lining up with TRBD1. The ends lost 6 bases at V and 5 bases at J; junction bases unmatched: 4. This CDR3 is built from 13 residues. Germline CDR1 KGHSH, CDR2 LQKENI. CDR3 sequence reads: CASSRQGDYGYTF. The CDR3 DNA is TGTGCCAGCTCTCGACAGGGGGATTATGGCTACACCTTC.

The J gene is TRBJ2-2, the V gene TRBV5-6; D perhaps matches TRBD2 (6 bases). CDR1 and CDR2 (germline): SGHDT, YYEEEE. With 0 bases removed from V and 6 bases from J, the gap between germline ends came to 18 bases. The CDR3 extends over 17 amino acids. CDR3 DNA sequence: TGTGCCAGCAGCTTGGTGGGGGGAGATACGAAGGCCGGGGAGCTGTTTTTT. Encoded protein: CASSLVGGDTKAGELFF.

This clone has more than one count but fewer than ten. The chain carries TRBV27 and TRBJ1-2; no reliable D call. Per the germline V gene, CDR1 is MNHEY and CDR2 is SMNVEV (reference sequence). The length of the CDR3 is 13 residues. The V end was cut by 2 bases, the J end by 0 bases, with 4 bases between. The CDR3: CASSLVANYGYTF. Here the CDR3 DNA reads TGTGCCAGCAGTTTAGTTGCTAACTATGGCTACACCTTC.

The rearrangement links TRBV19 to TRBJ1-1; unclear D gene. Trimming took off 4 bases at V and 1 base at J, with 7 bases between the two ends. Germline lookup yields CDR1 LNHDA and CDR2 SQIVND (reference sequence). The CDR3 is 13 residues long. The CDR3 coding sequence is TGTGCCAGTAGTAGTAGGCCGAACACTGAAGCTTTCTTT. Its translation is CASSSRPNTEAFF. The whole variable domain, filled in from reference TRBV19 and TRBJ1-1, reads DGGITQSPKYLFRKEGQNVTLSCEQNLNHDAMYWYRQDPGQGLRLIYYSQIVNDFQKGDIAEGYSVSREKKESFPLTVTSAQKNPTAFYLCASSSRPNTEAFFGQGTRLTVV.

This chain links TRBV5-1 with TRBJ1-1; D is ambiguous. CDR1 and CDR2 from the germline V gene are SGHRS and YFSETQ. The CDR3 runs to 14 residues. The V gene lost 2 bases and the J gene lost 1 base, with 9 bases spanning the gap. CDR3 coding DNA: TGCGCCAGCAGCTTACTGGCGGGGAACACTGAAGCTTTCTTT. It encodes CASSLLAGNTEAFF.

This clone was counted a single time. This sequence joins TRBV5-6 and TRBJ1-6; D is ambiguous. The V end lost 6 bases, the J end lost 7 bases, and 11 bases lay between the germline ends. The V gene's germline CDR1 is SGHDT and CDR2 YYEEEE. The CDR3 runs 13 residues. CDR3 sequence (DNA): TGTGCCAGCAAATTTGGAGAAAATTCACCCCTCCACTTT. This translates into CASKFGENSPLHF.

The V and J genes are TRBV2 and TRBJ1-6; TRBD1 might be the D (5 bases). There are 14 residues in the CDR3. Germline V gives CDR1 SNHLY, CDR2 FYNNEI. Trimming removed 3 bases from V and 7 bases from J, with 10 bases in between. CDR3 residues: CASSEQGGNSPLHF. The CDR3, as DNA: TGTGCCAGCAGTGAGCAGGGCGGGAATTCACCCCTCCACTTT.

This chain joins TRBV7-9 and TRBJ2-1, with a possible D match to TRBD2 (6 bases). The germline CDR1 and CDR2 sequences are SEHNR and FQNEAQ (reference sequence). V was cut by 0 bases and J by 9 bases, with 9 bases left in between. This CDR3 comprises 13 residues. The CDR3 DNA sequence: TGTGCCAGCAGCTTAGCGGGAGGCGTTGAGCAGTTCTTC. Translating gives CASSLAGGVEQFF.

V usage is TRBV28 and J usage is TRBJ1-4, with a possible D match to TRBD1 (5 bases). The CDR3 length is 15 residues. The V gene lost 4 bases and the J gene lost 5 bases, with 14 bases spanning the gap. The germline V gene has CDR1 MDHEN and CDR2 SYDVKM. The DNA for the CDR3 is TGTGCCAGCAGTTACGGCGGGACCGAGAATGAAAAACTGTTTTTT. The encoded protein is CASSYGGTENEKLFF. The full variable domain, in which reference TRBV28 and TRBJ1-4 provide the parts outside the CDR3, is DVKVTQSSRYLVKRTGEKVFLECVQDMDHENMFWYRQDPGLGLRLIYFSYDVKMKEKGDIPEGYSVSREKKERFSLILESASTNQTSMYLCASSYGGTENEKLFFGSGTQLSVL.